The 30 T cell receptor beta chains reported below all come from one sample, sequenced in a study of sequential checkpoint blockade in melanoma. Repertoires were generated with immunoSEQ multiplex PCR, while TCRdb's copy carries only in-frame clones and drops some. The sample holds roughly 3,800 clones, approximately 60% seen once. Treatment denoted: randomized to nivolumab then ipilimumab (arm A) or the reverse (arm B). Sequencing was performed on CD8+ T cells sorted from blood (inferred from file names), taken from a patient given nivolumab and ipilimumab in sequence. These receptors all come from a human donor with melanoma.

This clone occurred a few times. The chain combines TRBV27 with TRBJ2-7; 7 positions match TRBD2. The CDR3 covers 13 residues. Germline CDR1 reads MNHEY; CDR2 reads SMNVEV (reference sequence). Trimming removed 3 bases from V and 6 bases from J; junction bases left unmatched: 5. CDR3 loop: CASSFTSAGEQYF. CDR3 nucleotide sequence: TGTGCCAGCAGTTTTACTAGCGCTGGCGAGCAGTACTTC.

V usage is TRBV19 and J usage is TRBJ2-7; 8 bases are shared with TRBD2. This CDR3 has 12 residues. Germline V gene data show CDR1 as LNHDA and CDR2 as SQIVND (reference sequence). V lost 6 bases, J lost 3 bases, and 1 base stayed unmatched. This CDR3 reads CASRGTSYEQYF. CDR3 coding DNA: TGTGCCAGTAGGGGGACTAGCTACGAGCAGTACTTC.

The CDR3 region is CAIRRTLPNYGYTF. As DNA, the CDR3 is TGTGCCATCCGCCGGACACTACCTAACTATGGCTACACCTTC. The chain joins TRBV19 to TRBJ1-2; a weak D match, TRBD1 (5 bases). Per the germline V gene, CDR1 is LNHDA and CDR2 is SQIVND (reference sequence). The V gene lost 10 bases and the J gene lost 0 bases, with 15 bases spanning the gap. The length of the CDR3 is 14 residues.

In the case of this clone: The sample contains more than one DNA sequence encoding this CDR3. The chain recombines TRBV11-2 with TRBJ2-7; D unresolved. This CDR3 is 14 amino acids long. Germline V gene sequence: CDR1 SGHAT, CDR2 FQNNGV. V was shortened by 5 bases and J by 2 bases, with 13 bases between the two germline ends. The DNA of the CDR3 is TGTGCCAGCAGCCCAGCTGGTGGGCCCTACGAGCAGTACTTC. Translated: CASSPAGGPYEQYF.

DNA for the CDR3: TGTGCCAGCAGCAAACCGGGACTAAGAACTCCCCAGTACTTC. Protein: CASSKPGLRTPQYF. V usage is TRBV28 and J usage is TRBJ2-5; 7 nucleotides match TRBD2. V trimming: 6 bases; J trimming: 9 bases; junction bases outside the gene matches: 13. Germline CDR1 and CDR2: MDHEN and SYDVKM. The CDR3 runs to 14 residues.

CDR3 DNA sequence: TGCGCCAGCAGCCCCGCGGGGGCCAGGTTCACAGATACGCAGTATTTT. Translated, it gives CASSPAGARFTDTQYF. The gene calls are TRBV4-3 and TRBJ2-3; possibly TRBD2 for D (7 bases). V lost 4 bases and J lost 2, with 16 bases in between. Germline-derived CDR1 and CDR2 are LGHNA and YSLEER. The CDR3 totals 16 residues.

This clone was observed once. V gene TRBV28 combines with J gene TRBJ2-5, with 8 bases matching TRBD2. There are 14 residues in the CDR3. V lost 6 bases, J lost 1 base, and 4 bases stayed unmatched. Per germline, CDR1 MDHEN and CDR2 SYDVKM. CDR3 sequence reads: CASSHRGGQETQYF. CDR3 sequence (DNA): TGTGCCAGCAGCCATCGGGGGGGCCAAGAGACCCAGTACTTC. The complete variable domain, with remaining parts taken from reference TRBV28 and TRBJ2-5, reads DVKVTQSSRYLVKRTGEKVFLECVQDMDHENMFWYRQDPGLGLRLIYFSYDVKMKEKGDIPEGYSVSREKKERFSLILESASTNQTSMYLCASSHRGGQETQYFGPGTRLLVL.

The J gene is TRBJ2-1, the V gene TRBV2; D is ambiguous. The CDR3 extends over 13 amino acids. Deletions cut 5 bases from V and 2 bases from J, with 7 bases between. Germline V gene lookup returns CDR1 SNHLY and CDR2 FYNNEI. The CDR3 loop is CASSLGAYNEQFF. In nucleotides, the CDR3 is TGTGCCAGCAGTCTAGGAGCCTACAATGAGCAGTTCTTC.

The genes are TRBV11-2 and TRBJ2-7, with 8 bases fitting TRBD2. CDR1 is SGHAT, CDR2 FQNNGV, per germline. The trim removed 5 bases at V and 5 bases at J, leaving 11 bases unmatched. The CDR3 is 15 residues long. The CDR3 sequence is CASSHEVAGIHEQYF. CDR3 nucleotide sequence: TGTGCCAGCAGCCACGAGGTAGCGGGGATTCACGAGCAGTACTTC.

The chain couples TRBV27 to TRBJ2-5, with D possibly TRBD1 on 6 matching bases. The end of the DNA is better explained by TRBJ2-7, so the J call may be wrong. This CDR3 comprises 13 residues. CDR1 is MNHEY, CDR2 SMNVEV, per germline (reference sequence). The CDR3 loop is CASGDISSYEQYF. In DNA form, the CDR3 reads TGTGCCAGTGGGGACATAAGCTCCTACGAGCAGTACTTC.

This clone has just one count. The genes are TRBV11-2 and TRBJ2-1, with D unclear. V gave up 0 bases and J gave up 3 bases, with 12 bases separating them. The CDR3 has 16 amino acids. Germline lookup yields CDR1 SGHAT and CDR2 FQNNGV. The DNA of the CDR3 is TGTGCCAGCAGCTTAGAATACAGTGGGTACTACAATGAGCAGTTCTTC. This translates into CASSLEYSGYYNEQFF.

The chain links TRBV28 to TRBJ1-6, with 7 positions matching TRBD1. The V segment lost 3 bases and the J segment 12 bases; nucleotides outside the gene matches: 5. The CDR3 is 13 residues long. Germline CDR1 reads MDHEN; CDR2 reads SYDVKM. The chain's CDR3 is CASSLRGLRPLHF. In DNA, the CDR3 is TGTGCCAGCAGTTTGAGGGGGCTCCGACCCCTCCACTTT.

This clone was detected a few times. The rearrangement joins TRBV7-9 to TRBJ2-4; TRBD1 might be the D (5 bases). Germline lookup yields CDR1 SEHNR and CDR2 FQNEAQ (reference sequence). The V end was cut by 0 bases, the J end by 3 bases, with 9 bases between. The CDR3 consists of 15 residues. CDR3 amino acids: CASSLADSYKNIQYF. For the CDR3, the DNA is TGTGCCAGCAGCTTAGCCGACAGCTACAAAAACATTCAGTACTTC. Full variable domain (rest looked up from reference TRBV7-9 and TRBJ2-4): DTGVSQNPRHKITKRGQNVTFRCDPISEHNRLYWYRQTLGQGPEFLTYFQNEAQLEKSRLLSDRFSAERPKGSFSTLEIQRTEQGDSAMYLCASSLADSYKNIQYFGAGTRLSVL.

The V and J genes are TRBV6-5 and TRBJ1-1; D unclear. Germline assignment: CDR1 MNHEY and CDR2 SVGAGI. This CDR3 has 13 residues. The germline V and J ends were trimmed by 3 bases and 4 bases, with 9 bases remaining between them. For the CDR3, the DNA is TGTGCCAGCAGTTATAACTCGTTCACTGAAGCTTTCTTT. Amino acid sequence: CASSYNSFTEAFF.

About this clone itself: A much more abundant neighbour one base away suggests this may be a read error. This same CDR3 is encoded by further DNA sequences in the sample. This rearrangement joins TRBV5-1 to TRBJ2-7, with 10 bases fitting TRBD1. The CDR3 totals 15 residues. The V gene end was trimmed by 4 bases and the J gene end by 6 bases; junction bases not matched to a gene: 10. The V gene's germline CDR1 is SGHRS and CDR2 YFSETQ. CDR3 DNA sequence: TGCGCCAGCAGCCGGGGTGGGACAGGGGATCCCGAGCAGTACTTC. It encodes CASSRGGTGDPEQYF.

J is TRBJ1-2 and V is TRBV23-1; D is unresolved. TRBV23-1 falls under the ORF class, with uncertain function. This CDR3 has 14 residues. V gave up 1 base and J gave up 1 base, with 7 bases separating them. CDR3 sequence: CASSQLYNNYGYTF. CDR3 DNA: TGCGCCAGCAGTCAATTATACAATAACTATGGCTACACCTTC.

This chain connects TRBV6-1 to TRBJ2-2, with TRBD1 matching 7 bases. CDR3 size: 18 residues. The J segment lost 2 bases and the V segment lost 4 bases, leaving 13 bases of the junction unmatched. Germline loops: CDR1 MNHNS, CDR2 SASEGT. In nucleotides, the CDR3 is TGTGCCAGCAGTGCCCCCCCGGGACAGCCTATAAACACCGGGGAGCTGTTTTTT. Its translation: CASSAPPGQPINTGELFF.

This CDR3 reads CASSFGDRGYEQYF. CDR3 sequence (DNA): TGCGCCAGCAGCTTTGGGGACAGGGGGTACGAGCAGTACTTC. The V gene is TRBV5-1, the J gene TRBJ2-7; TRBD1 aligns across 11 bases. The CDR3 is made up of 14 amino acids. V gave up 2 bases and J gave up 4 bases; unmatched junction bases: 2. CDR1 is SGHRS and CDR2 is YFSETQ in the germline V gene.

Turning to this clone: The junction departs from germline at one end; a sequencing error may be responsible. The chain is built from TRBV6-5 and TRBJ2-7; TRBD1 matches at 12 bases. Per the germline V gene, CDR1 is MNHEY and CDR2 is SVGAGI. The CDR3 spans 15 residues. The chain's CDR3 is CAISALGQGAYEQYF. In DNA form, the CDR3 reads TGTGCCATCAGTGCCTTGGGACAGGGGGCTTACGAGCAGTACTTC.

The rearrangement joins TRBV9 to TRBJ2-1; 14 nucleotides align to TRBD2. CDR1 and CDR2 from the germline V gene are SGDLS and YYNGEE. J gave up 7 bases and V 4 bases, and 7 bases lay outside the gene matches. CDR3 length: 16 amino acids. Written as DNA, the CDR3 is TGTGCCAGCAGCCCTCGCGGGACTAGCGGGGGAAATGAGCAGTTCTTC. Its translation is CASSPRGTSGGNEQFF.

J is TRBJ2-7 and V is TRBV1; the D segment call TRBD1 is taken from the table without a DNA check. TRBV1 is described as a pseudogene. This CDR3 has 16 amino acids. The CDR3, as DNA: TGTGCCAGCAGCCAAGATTCGTGGGCAGGGGGCTACGAGCAGTACTTC. This gives the protein CASSQDSWAGGYEQYF.

This clone has more than one count but fewer than ten. This chain joins TRBV19 and TRBJ1-1; D might be TRBD1 (5 bases). Trimming took off 10 bases at V and 3 bases at J, with 15 bases between the two ends. This CDR3 contains 13 residues. The germline V gene encodes CDR1 LNHDA and CDR2 SQIVND (reference sequence). The CDR3 reads CATSGPADTEAFF. The CDR3 DNA is TGTGCCACCTCAGGGCCGGCTGACACTGAAGCTTTCTTT.

The chain carries TRBV11-3 and TRBJ2-7; TRBD1 agrees at 7 bases. V shed 5 bases and J 2 bases; nucleotides not matched to a gene: 6. The germline V gene has CDR1 SGHNT and CDR2 YENEEA. The CDR3 consists of 14 residues. The CDR3 loop is CASSPHDRAYEQYF. CDR3 DNA sequence: TGTGCCAGCAGCCCCCATGACAGGGCCTACGAGCAGTACTTC. The full variable domain, completed using reference TRBV11-3 and TRBJ2-7, is EAGVVQSPRYKIIEKKQPVAFWCNPISGHNTLYWYLQNLGQGPELLIRYENEEAVDDSQLPKDRFSAERLKGVDSTLKIQPAELGDSAVYLCASSPHDRAYEQYFGPGTRLTVT.

The V call is TRBV7-9, the J call TRBJ1-4; 7 bases are shared with TRBD1. This CDR3 is 16 amino acids long. With V trimmed by 3 bases and J by 4 bases, 8 bases remained unmatched. Germline CDR1 SEHNR, CDR2 FQNEAQ (reference sequence). CDR3 protein: CASSFQGGRGNEKLFF. The CDR3 region has the DNA TGTGCCAGCAGCTTCCAGGGGGGAAGAGGTAATGAAAAACTGTTTTTT. Full variable domain (remainder filled in from reference TRBV7-9 and TRBJ1-4): DTGVSQNPRHKITKRGQNVTFRCDPISEHNRLYWYRQTLGQGPEFLTYFQNEAQLEKSRLLSDRFSAERPKGSFSTLEIQRTEQGDSAMYLCASSFQGGRGNEKLFFGSGTQLSVL.

This clone was seen more than once but under ten times. The chain combines TRBV19 with TRBJ1-1, with no clear D. Trimming shortened V by 10 bases and J by 1 base, and 7 bases separated the two germline ends. This CDR3 has 11 amino acids. CDR1 and CDR2 from the germline V gene are LNHDA and SQIVND (reference sequence). In DNA, the CDR3 is TGTGCCACCAGACAGAACACTGAAGCTTTCTTT. As protein: CATRQNTEAFF.

V is TRBV15 and J is TRBJ2-5; D not certain. The CDR3 length is 12 residues. Germline assignment: CDR1 LNHNV and CDR2 YYDKDF (reference sequence). The ends were cut back, 5 bases at V and 2 bases at J, with 6 bases in the middle. CDR3 sequence (DNA): TGTGCCACCAGCCGGTTGCAAGAGACCCAGTACTTC. As protein: CATSRLQETQYF.

A few counts support this clone. This chain uses TRBV15 with TRBJ2-3; 11 nucleotides agree with TRBD2. The CDR3 has 15 residues. V trimming: 3 bases; J trimming: 2 bases; junction bases outside the gene matches: 1. Germline values: CDR1 LNHNV, CDR2 YYDKDF (reference sequence). CDR3 DNA sequence: TGTGCCACCAGCAGTAGCGGGGGGGCCACAGATACGCAGTATTTT. Protein: CATSSSGGATDTQYF.

In this sample, this clone turned up a few times. This chain joins TRBV7-8 and TRBJ1-2; 8 bases fit TRBD1. The germline V gene has CDR1 SGHVS and CDR2 FQNEAQ. The J segment lost 0 bases and the V segment lost 3 bases, leaving 6 bases of the junction unmatched. The CDR3 is 16 amino acids. The CDR3 sequence: CASSLAGGYPNYGYTF. In DNA form, the CDR3 reads TGTGCCAGCAGCTTGGCAGGGGGCTATCCTAACTATGGCTACACCTTC.

This clone has a handful of counts. The rearrangement joins TRBV19 to TRBJ2-5; 13 bases fit TRBD2. V shed 5 bases and J 4 bases; nucleotides not matched to a gene: 4. Germline values: CDR1 LNHDA, CDR2 SQIVND (reference sequence). The CDR3 covers 15 residues. The CDR3 DNA is TGTGCCAGTAGTCAACTAGCGGGAGGGTCAGAGACCCAGTACTTC. The encoded protein is CASSQLAGGSETQYF. Looking up the rest from reference TRBV19 and TRBJ2-5 gives the full variable domain: DGGITQSPKYLFRKEGQNVTLSCEQNLNHDAMYWYRQDPGQGLRLIYYSQIVNDFQKGDIAEGYSVSREKKESFPLTVTSAQKNPTAFYLCASSQLAGGSETQYFGPGTRLLVL.

This clone was seen only a few times. V gene TRBV10-3 combines with J gene TRBJ2-3, with TRBD2 matching 10 bases. Trimming cost V 3 bases and J 4 bases; bases outside gene matches: 1. Germline V CDR1 and CDR2: ENHRY, SYGVKD. The CDR3 sequence is 14 residues long. CDR3 sequence: CAISDGLAADTQYF. CDR3 sequence (DNA): TGTGCCATCAGTGATGGACTAGCGGCAGATACGCAGTATTTT.